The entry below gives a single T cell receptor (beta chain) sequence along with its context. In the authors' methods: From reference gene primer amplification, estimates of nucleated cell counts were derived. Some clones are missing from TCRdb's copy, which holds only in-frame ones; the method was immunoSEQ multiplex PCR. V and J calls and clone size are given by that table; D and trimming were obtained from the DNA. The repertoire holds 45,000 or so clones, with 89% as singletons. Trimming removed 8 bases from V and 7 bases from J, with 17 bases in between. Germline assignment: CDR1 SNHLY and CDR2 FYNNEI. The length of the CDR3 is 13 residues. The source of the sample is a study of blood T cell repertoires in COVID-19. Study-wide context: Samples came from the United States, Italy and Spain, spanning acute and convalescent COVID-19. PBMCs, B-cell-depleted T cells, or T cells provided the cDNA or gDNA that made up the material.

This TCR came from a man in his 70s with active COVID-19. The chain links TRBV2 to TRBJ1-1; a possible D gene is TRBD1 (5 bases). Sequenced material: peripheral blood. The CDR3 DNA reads TGTGCCAGCCGGGAGGCCAGGGTAATTGAAGCTTTCTTT. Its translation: CASREARVIEAFF.